This TCR beta chain was sequenced in a study of radiation and T cells in renal cell carcinoma. Only a few counts were recorded for this clone. Its target is not known. Time point indicated: blood 4 weeks post-SBRT, at nephrectomy. Treatment given: 15 Gy SBRT to primary tumor, nephrectomy 4 weeks later. Nephrectomy followed 15 Gy stereotactic body radiation by 4 weeks. After SBRT, blood was collected at 2 and 4 weeks, plus baseline. Study-wide results and caveats: Without pretreatment biopsies, baseline tumor clonotype presence was undetermined. In blood, top tumor clones expanded by 2 weeks, shrinking by 4.

TCRdb's table, derived via immunoSEQ multiplex PCR, lists solely in-frame clones and lacks some. The data show some 150,000 clones, 86% seen once. The sequencing here drew on blood, taken from a patient whose treatment included radiotherapy and nephrectomy. The sequence was obtained from a woman between 50 and 59 years old with renal cell carcinoma.

This CDR3 is CASSSTGYSEAFF. The DNA of the CDR3 is TGTGCCAGCAGTAGCACAGGGTATTCGGAAGCTTTCTTT. The rearrangement links TRBV6-5 to TRBJ1-1; tentatively, D is TRBD1 (6 bases). There are 13 residues in the CDR3. V lost 5 bases to trimming and J lost 8 bases, with 15 bases between them. Germline V CDR1 and CDR2: MNHEY, SVGAGI.